This T cell receptor (beta chain) comes out of a study of cytomegalovirus exposure and HLA in healthy donors. Study-level background: There were roughly 110 million unique TCR beta sequences, drawn from 150 million to 200 million T cells, in an earlier analysis.

Researchers ran the PCR with 60 Vbeta and 13 Jbeta primers. TCRdb keeps only in-frame clones here, not all; method: immunoSEQ multiplex PCR. Its table records 150,000 to 250,000 clones. Study outcomes and limitations: Most of the CMV-associated TCR beta chains (in a later analysis) appeared to be HLA-restricted. The authors enumerated around 150 TCR beta chains as linked to cytomegalovirus.

This CDR3 is built from 14 residues. V lost 6 bases and J 9 bases, leaving 15 bases between the germline ends. CDR1 and CDR2 from the germline V gene are MNHEY and SVGAGI. On this clone: Its target is unknown.

V usage is TRBV6-5 and J usage is TRBJ1-6, with D hard to call. The sample was PBMCs. This receptor was identified in a boy aged 5-17 years in good health and CMV-seronegative. For the CDR3, the DNA is TGTGCCAGCAGACCCGACACAGTTCCTTCACCCCTCCACTTT. Translation: CASRPDTVPSPLHF.